The T cell receptor (beta chain) described here comes from a study of T cells in Graves' hyperthyroidism and ophthalmopathy (dated by TCRdb to between 2018 and 2020). Notes on the research overall: Peripheral blood was sampled at the time of initial diagnosis, prior to any treatment. To identify distinguishing TCR V-J signatures, a discovery cohort of about 95 patients was used, comprising approximately 40 with Graves' ophthalmopathy and 57 with stable Graves' hyperthyroidism. An independent validation cohort of 18 to 20 hyperthyroidism patients and about 16 patients who later progressed to ophthalmopathy tested prospective prediction of ophthalmopathy. For training and testing, the 100 or so patients in the discovery cohort were randomly divided in a 7:3 ratio. In six Graves' hyperthyroidism patients, the study also compared T-cell repertoires from thyroid tissue with T-cell repertoires from blood. After sampling, hyperthyroidism patients received methimazole starting at 30 mg daily, and ophthalmopathy patients received high-dose intravenous methylprednisolone. The paper reports TCR Vbeta CDR3 sequencing of some 140 peripheral blood samples: 43 ophthalmopathy, fewer than 80 hyperthyroidism and around 17 progressor patients. The investigation overall reported the following: Blood samples also contained most of the expanded thyroid clonotypes (frequency above 0.001), which suggests that blood repertoires may reflect thyroid immune responses. A model built on a 13 V-J signature distinguished ophthalmopathy from stable hyperthyroidism, reaching roughly 88% sensitivity and approximately 81% specificity in cross-validation and 80%/75% in testing. No statistical method was used to fix the sample size in advance, and group allocation was not hidden from the investigators. In validation, the model predicted progression to ophthalmopathy with 60% to 71% sensitivity and around 72% specificity, a median of roughly seven months before onset.

V and J are trimmed by 3 bases and 6 bases, and the gene matches miss 9 bases of the junction. The CDR3 has 15 amino acids, counting the end cysteine and phenylalanine. Just CDR3 DNA is preserved here, 45 bases in frame from base 1. Via the germline V gene, CDR1 is MNHEY and CDR2 SVGEGT. The TCR beta CDR3 regions were amplified from RNA transcripts. The first round of RT-PCR for the TCR CDR3 was performed with the HTBI primer set and the Qiagen OneStep RT-PCR kit. Libraries were constructed in a second round of multiplex PCR, after which size selection and purification were performed. Sequencing of the libraries was done on an Illumina HiSeq2000 using paired-end 100 bp reads. For the original study's pipeline: SOAPnuke was used to process the raw data, throwing out any read that contained adapters or uncalled bases, had a mean Phred below 15, or lacked an exact constant-primer or identifier match. High-quality paired reads were merged using COPE v1.2.5, and each unique nucleotide sequence was defined as a clonotype. MiTCR v1.1 was used to align the clonotypes against IMGT TRBV, TRBD and TRBJ reference segments. The analysis included only V-J combinations with a frequency above 0.0001, which together covered more than 98% of the repertoires. A TCS score was defined as the ratio between F50 (clonal expansion) and ExV (chaos), using BLOSUM62-based TCRdist between CDR3 peptides within each V-J. Welch's t-statistics and random forest reduced around 520 V-J features to 10 to 15, which were used in a naive Bayes classifier (R e1071). The public reads were quality trimmed at Q25 with fastp and then assembled into clones with MiXCR by TCRdb, keeping productive beta chains. For every CDR3 protein sequence, its rows merge into one entry that carries the most common genes and DNA. TCRdb assigned the V and J calls; the authors' analysis was not used. Within this sample are 300,000 to 400,000 distinct CDR3 sequences, with 11% to 15% of them counted one time only. The ten largest account for approximately 23% of the sample.

Stable Graves' hyperthyroidism was defined as no progression to ophthalmopathy during 18 months of follow-up. Hyperthyroidism patients were aged 18 to 65 years and newly diagnosed, with disease duration of less than 2 months. The study excluded patients with uncontrolled infections, other autoimmune diseases, pregnancy or lactation. Diagnoses were based on clinical symptoms, serum thyroxine and TRAb, thyroid ultrasound and orbital computed tomography. PBMCs were isolated from around 10 ml of fresh peripheral blood by Ficoll-Paque density gradient centrifugation. Trizol reagent was used to extract total RNA, and RNA quality was then checked on an Agilent 2100 Bioanalyzer. This clonotype was observed a handful of times. The antigen it recognizes is unknown. The input lacks base qualities; no much larger clone sits a single base away.

Sequencing was performed on blood. Recombination connected TRBV6-2 or TRBV6-3 to TRBJ2-3; a stretch of 7 junction bases matches TRBD2. The clonotype comes from a woman between 25 and 40 years old with Graves' hyperthyroidism. The DNA sequence is given as TGTGCCAGCAGTTATTCCGGGGGGAAGACCGATACGCAGTATTTT. It specifies CASSYSGGKTDTQYF.